The 29 T cell receptor beta chains presented below share a single source sample, sequenced in a study of cytomegalovirus exposure and HLA in healthy donors. The PCR contained 60 Vbeta and 13 Jbeta primers. The repertoire was sequenced with immunoSEQ multiplex PCR; TCRdb's copy has only in-frame clones and lacks some. The sample includes 160,000 or so clones, approximately 80% of them seen just once. The sample was PBMCs. Receptors originate from a man in his late teens or twenties in good health and CMV-seropositive.

The chain combines TRBV7-2 with TRBJ2-6; D possibly corresponds to TRBD1 (6 bases). This CDR3 contains 16 residues. V lost 5 bases to trimming and J lost 0 bases, with 11 bases between them. Germline V gene data show CDR1 as SGHTA and CDR2 as FQGNSA. Here the CDR3 reads CASSRQANSGANVLTF. The DNA for the CDR3 is TGTGCCAGCAGCCGACAGGCGAACTCTGGGGCCAACGTCCTGACTTTC.

The V and J genes are TRBV19 and TRBJ2-1; 13 positions match TRBD2. V shed 5 bases and J 1 base; nucleotides not matched to a gene: 5. The CDR3 extends over 17 amino acids. CDR1 and CDR2 (germline): LNHDA, SQIVND (reference sequence). The CDR3 loop is CASSRLAGGRSYNEQFF. Here the CDR3 DNA reads TGTGCCAGTAGTCGACTAGCGGGAGGTCGATCCTACAATGAGCAGTTCTTC.

The sample holds one count of this clone. V and J are TRBV19 and TRBJ2-5, with 10 bases aligning to TRBD1. The length of the CDR3 is 16 residues. CDR1 is LNHDA, CDR2 SQIVND, per germline (reference sequence). Trimming cost V 3 bases and J 5 bases; bases outside gene matches: 9. Here the CDR3 DNA reads TGTGCCAGTAGTATCTTTTACGGGACAGGGGTCGAGACCCAGTACTTC. Translation gives CASSIFYGTGVETQYF. The full variable domain, completed using reference TRBV19 and TRBJ2-5, is DGGITQSPKYLFRKEGQNVTLSCEQNLNHDAMYWYRQDPGQGLRLIYYSQIVNDFQKGDIAEGYSVSREKKESFPLTVTSAQKNPTAFYLCASSIFYGTGVETQYFGPGTRLLVL.

The chain joins TRBV4-1 to TRBJ1-2; D gene unclear. Per the germline V gene, CDR1 is MGHRA and CDR2 is YSYEKL. This CDR3 region has 14 residues. Trimming cost V 0 bases and J 4 bases, with 9 bases left between them. CDR3 residues: CASSQEATIYGYTF. The DNA of the CDR3 is TGCGCCAGCAGCCAAGAAGCGACGATCTATGGCTACACCTTC.

Only a few counts were recorded for this clone. The chain couples TRBV7-9 to TRBJ2-7; TRBD2 matches at 8 bases. Germline trimming cut 4 bases from V and 3 bases from J; bases unmatched to any gene: 2. The germline V gene encodes CDR1 SEHNR and CDR2 FQNEAQ (reference sequence). The CDR3 extends over 13 amino acids. The CDR3 here is CASSSGLVYEQYF. CDR3 bases: TGTGCCAGCAGCTCGGGACTAGTCTACGAGCAGTACTTC.

This chain links TRBV25-1 with TRBJ2-5, with TRBD2 as a possible D gene (5 bases). Trimming took off 2 bases at V and 7 bases at J, with 11 bases between the two ends. CDR1 and CDR2 (germline): MGHDK, SYGVNS. The CDR3 runs 13 residues. The CDR3 bases are TGTGCCAGCAGTGAACCCGGGGTTGGGACCCAGTACTTC. Translated: CASSEPGVGTQYF.

V gene TRBV7-8 combines with J gene TRBJ2-7; unclear D gene. V was shortened by 1 base and J by 2 bases, with 9 bases between the two germline ends. Germline CDR1 reads SGHVS; CDR2 reads FQNEAQ. The CDR3 sequence is 14 residues long. CDR3 nucleotide sequence: TGTGCCAGCAGCTTAGGCTTCGTAGCCTACGAGCAGTACTTC. This gives the protein CASSLGFVAYEQYF.

The chain is built from TRBV4-2 and TRBJ1-6, with D perhaps matching TRBD1 (6 bases). The V gene lost 2 bases and the J gene lost 0 bases, with 11 bases spanning the gap. The CDR3 totals 17 residues. The germline gives CDR1 LGHNA, CDR2 YNFKEQ. CDR3 protein: CASSQRQASSYNSPLHF. In DNA, the CDR3 is TGTGCCAGCAGCCAAAGACAGGCGAGCTCCTATAATTCACCCCTCCACTTT.

The V and J genes are TRBV5-1 and TRBJ2-3; 11 positions agree with TRBD1. CDR3 length: 15 amino acids. The germline V gene has CDR1 SGHRS and CDR2 YFSETQ. V trimming: 1 base; J trimming: 5 bases; junction bases outside the gene matches: 3. Written as DNA, the CDR3 is TGCGCCAGCAGCTTGCTAGGGACAGGGGGAGATACGCAGTATTTT. It codes for CASSLLGTGGDTQYF.

The rearrangement uses TRBV11-3 and TRBJ2-2, with 7 bases matching TRBD1. Germline V gene lookup returns CDR1 SGHNT and CDR2 YENEEA. Trimming cost V 4 bases and J 3 bases; bases outside gene matches: 5. This CDR3 has 15 residues. The CDR3 spells CASSSKGADTGELFF. CDR3 DNA: TGTGCCAGCAGCTCGAAGGGGGCGGACACCGGGGAGCTGTTTTTT.

The CDR3 bases are TGTGCCTGGAGTCGAGCCGGGACAGTCCTGAACACTGAAGCTTTCTTT. Translation gives CAWSRAGTVLNTEAFF. The J gene is TRBJ1-1, the V gene TRBV30; 7 positions match TRBD1. V was clipped by 2 bases and J by 0 bases; unmatched bases: 9. The germline V gene encodes CDR1 GTSNPN and CDR2 SVGIG (reference sequence). The CDR3 spans 16 residues.

The rearrangement joins TRBV7-9 to TRBJ1-2, with D tentatively TRBD1 (5 bases). This CDR3 comprises 13 residues. In germline, CDR1 is SEHNR, CDR2 FQNEAQ (reference sequence). V was pared by 3 bases and J by 1 base, with 6 bases between. CDR3 protein: CASSFDSNYGYTF. The CDR3, as DNA: TGTGCCAGCAGCTTTGACAGTAACTATGGCTACACCTTC.

The rearrangement links TRBV29-1 to TRBJ2-7, with TRBD1 identical over 9 bases. The V gene's germline CDR1 is SQVTM and CDR2 ANQGSEA. V shed 0 bases, J shed 2 bases, and the junction held 5 bases outside the gene matches. The CDR3 spans 15 residues. DNA for the CDR3: TGCAGCGTTGAAGATTGGACAGGGGAGACCTACGAGCAGTACTTC. As protein: CSVEDWTGETYEQYF.

J is TRBJ2-7 and V is TRBV2, with 12 bases identical to TRBD2. The germline CDR1 and CDR2 sequences are SNHLY and FYNNEI. The CDR3 covers 15 residues. The V and J ends lost 10 bases and 5 bases, in that order; junction bases with no gene match: 12. The CDR3 coding sequence is TGTGCCACCAAACACACTAGCGGGAGGCAAGACGAGCAGTACTTC. This encodes CATKHTSGRQDEQYF.

This rearrangement joins TRBV15 to TRBJ1-5; D is undetermined. The CDR3 runs to 16 residues. V lost 3 bases and J lost 6, with 18 bases in between. Germline-derived CDR1 and CDR2 are LNHNV and YYDKDF (reference sequence). For the CDR3, the DNA is TGTGCCACCAGCAGCCAAGAGCGGGAATTGGGTCAGCCCCAGCATTTT. As protein: CATSSQERELGQPQHF.

The J gene is TRBJ2-4, the V gene TRBV7-8; D may be TRBD2 (6 bases). This CDR3 is 14 amino acids long. In germline, CDR1 is SGHVS, CDR2 FQNEAQ. The V end was cut by 3 bases, the J end by 8 bases, with 14 bases between. The CDR3 sequence: CASSLRPGLHIQYF. The CDR3 nucleotides are TGTGCCAGCAGCTTGAGACCGGGACTCCACATTCAGTACTTC. Full variable domain (rest looked up from reference TRBV7-8 and TRBJ2-4): GAGVSQSPRYKVAKRGQDVALRCDPISGHVSLFWYQQALGQGPEFLTYFQNEAQLDKSGLPSDRFFAERPEGSVSTLKIQRTQQEDSAVYLCASSLRPGLHIQYFGAGTRLSVL.

The chain carries TRBV30 and TRBJ2-7, with 8 positions matching TRBD1. In germline, CDR1 is GTSNPN, CDR2 SVGIG (reference sequence). This CDR3 has 15 residues. V lost 1 base, J lost 3 bases, and 8 bases stayed unmatched. CDR3 in amino acids: CAWSAIRDRFYEQYF. CDR3 nucleotide sequence: TGTGCCTGGAGTGCAATCCGGGACAGGTTCTACGAGCAGTACTTC.

V is TRBV10-3 and J is TRBJ2-2; 16 bases line up with TRBD2. V lost 8 bases to trimming and J lost 8 bases; unmatched junction nucleotides: 8. The V gene's germline CDR1 is ENHRY and CDR2 SYGVKD. This CDR3 has 16 residues. CDR3 DNA: TGTGCCATCTACGACGGGACTAGCGGGGGGGCAGGGGAGCTGTTTTTT. This translates into CAIYDGTSGGAGELFF.

J is TRBJ2-1 and V is TRBV18, with a tentative D call TRBD2 (5 bases). V lost 3 bases and J lost 0, with 12 bases in between. Germline CDR1 KGHSH, CDR2 LQKENI. This CDR3 region has 16 residues. The CDR3 coding sequence is TGTGCCAGCTCACCTCGGGGAGATAGCTCCTACAATGAGCAGTTCTTC. Its translation: CASSPRGDSSYNEQFF.

This clone was recorded only once. The chain couples TRBV5-8 to TRBJ1-1, with a possible D match to TRBD1 (5 bases). CDR1 SGHTS and CDR2 YDEGEE come from the germline V gene. CDR3 size: 14 residues. Trimming shortened V by 5 bases and J by 2 bases, and 13 bases separated the two germline ends. The chain's CDR3 is CASSHRQLNTEAFF. The DNA of the CDR3 is TGTGCCAGCAGTCACCGACAGTTAAACACTGAAGCTTTCTTT.

The genes are TRBV11-3 and TRBJ2-7; the D gene is possibly TRBD2 (5 bases). V lost 4 bases to trimming and J lost 1 base, with 8 bases between them. The CDR3 is made up of 13 amino acids. In germline, CDR1 is SGHNT, CDR2 YENEEA. The CDR3 DNA reads as TGTGCCAGCAGCTCCGGGGTTTCCTACGAGCAGTACTTC. It codes for CASSSGVSYEQYF.

The chain joins TRBV29-1 to TRBJ2-5; TRBD2 aligns across 9 bases. The trim removed 7 bases at V and 5 bases at J, leaving 11 bases unmatched. Germline values: CDR1 SQVTM, CDR2 ANQGSEA. This CDR3 is built from 14 residues. The CDR3 loop reads CSAVGGRGRETQYF. The CDR3 nucleotides are TGCAGCGCCGTCGGCGGGAGGGGCCGGGAGACCCAGTACTTC. Based on the CDR3 plus reference TRBV29-1 and TRBJ2-5, the full variable domain is SAVISQKPSRDICQRGTSLTIQCQVDSQVTMMFWYRQQPGQSLTLIATANQGSEATYESGFVIDKFPISRPNLTFSTLTVSNMSPEDSSIYLCSAVGGRGRETQYFGPGTRLLVL.

The chain uses TRBV4-2 and TRBJ1-6; 10 bases match TRBD1. Looked up from germline, CDR1 is LGHNA and CDR2 is YNFKEQ. V trimming: 1 base; J trimming: 9 bases; junction bases outside the gene matches: 3. There are 15 residues in the CDR3. CDR3 residues: CASSQGDRGGSPLHF. CDR3 bases: TGTGCCAGCAGCCAAGGGGACAGGGGAGGTTCACCCCTCCACTTT.

CDR3 residues: CASSLEPGLDYHKQYF. CDR3 DNA: TGTGCCAGCAGCTTAGAACCGGGACTAGACTACCATAAGCAGTACTTC. The chain uses TRBV7-9 and TRBJ2-7; 8 positions agree with TRBD2. The length of the CDR3 is 16 residues. V gave up 1 base and J gave up 8 bases; unmatched junction bases: 13. In germline, CDR1 is SEHNR, CDR2 FQNEAQ (reference sequence).

This chain connects TRBV5-4 to TRBJ2-5; perhaps TRBD1 as D (5 bases). Trimming took off 2 bases at V and 4 bases at J, with 15 bases between the two ends. The V gene's germline CDR1 is SGHNT and CDR2 YYREEE (reference sequence). The CDR3 length is 15 residues. The CDR3 bases are TGTGCCAGCAGCTTAACTCCAGGGAAGGGAGAGACCCAGTACTTC. Residues: CASSLTPGKGETQYF. The full variable domain, completed using reference TRBV5-4 and TRBJ2-5, is ETGVTQSPTHLIKTRGQQVTLRCSSQSGHNTVSWYQQALGQGPQFIFQYYREEENGRGNFPPRFSGLQFPNYSSELNVNALELDDSALYLCASSLTPGKGETQYFGPGTRLLVL.

The chain employs TRBV10-3 and TRBJ2-5; 11 positions agree with TRBD2. Judging by the DNA end, TRBJ2-7 fits better; the J call may be wrong. CDR3 length: 17 amino acids. CDR1 is ENHRY, CDR2 SYGVKD, per germline. The CDR3 reads CAISEGASSGGHYEQYF. The CDR3 DNA reads TGTGCCATCAGTGAAGGGGCCTCTAGCGGGGGGCATTACGAGCAGTACTTC.

This clone is a singleton in its sample. This chain links TRBV27 with TRBJ1-2, with D possibly TRBD1 on 5 matching bases. The CDR3 extends over 14 amino acids. V lost 1 base and J 6 bases, leaving 12 bases between the germline ends. Germline V lookup: CDR1 MNHEY, CDR2 SMNVEV (reference sequence). The CDR3 loop is CASSLYSGRDGYTF. The CDR3 DNA reads as TGTGCCAGCAGTTTATACTCAGGGCGAGATGGCTACACCTTC.

The chain joins TRBV30 to TRBJ2-2; 13 bases map to TRBD2. Germline assignment: CDR1 GTSNPN and CDR2 SVGIG (reference sequence). The CDR3 spans 14 residues. The V and J ends lost 4 bases and 8 bases, in that order; junction bases with no gene match: 4. CDR3 in amino acids: CAWKPGLAGGELFF. In nucleotides, the CDR3 is TGTGCCTGGAAACCGGGACTAGCGGGAGGGGAGCTGTTTTTT.

The V call is TRBV19, the J call TRBJ2-1; 11 nucleotides match TRBD1. With V trimmed by 1 base and J by 7 bases, 0 bases remained unmatched. The CDR3 extends over 14 amino acids. CDR1 and CDR2 from the germline V gene are LNHDA and SQIVND (reference sequence). This CDR3 reads CASSIGDRGNEQFF. The CDR3 DNA sequence: TGTGCCAGTAGTATAGGGGACAGGGGGAATGAGCAGTTCTTC.